This passage covers 31 T cell receptor beta chains from one sample sequenced in a study of CD8+ T cells in alopecia areata. CD4, CD8alpha, NKG2D, NKG2ACE and other markers were used to sort pooled cutaneous lymph node cells. Following extraction, RNA underwent reverse transcription to cDNA, which served as the sequencing template. The table came from immunoSEQ multiplex PCR; TCRdb's copy has only in-frame clones and leaves some out. The repertoire has 200,000 to 300,000 clones, none seen only once; the ten largest take 0.9% to 1.5%. The sample was CD4+ T cells sorted from a lymph node. These receptors were collected from a C3H/HeJ mouse with alopecia areata. Mouse strain MHC haplotype: H2-k.

With respect to this clone: Gene and germline names: mouse. Sequencing ends 4 residues short of the CDR3 end; the germline J gene provides the rest. Other DNA sequences in the sample encode the same CDR3. J is TRBJ2-2 and V is TRBV13-2, with a possible D match to TRBD2 (6 bases). Per the germline V gene, CDR1 is NNHNN and CDR2 is SYGAGS (reference sequence). Trimming removed 2 bases at V and 3 bases at J, with 8 bases between. This CDR3 region has 14 residues. CDR3 in amino acids: CASGDWGDTGQLYF. Incomplete CDR3 DNA: TGTGCCAGCGGTGACTGGGGTGACACCGGG.

Concerning this clone: Germline and genes: mouse. The read ends 4 residues before the CDR3 terminus; that terminus is restored from the germline J gene. The rearrangement uses TRBV19 and TRBJ2-5; 11 nucleotides align to TRBD1. This CDR3 spans 15 amino acids. Germline-derived CDR1 and CDR2 are FNHDT and SITEND (reference sequence). CDR3 bases read: TGTGCCAGCAGCACCGGGACAGGGGGGAAAGAC. Its protein product is CASSTGTGGKD. The entire CDR3 is CASSTGTGGKDTQYF.

This clone was picked up a small number of times. The listed genes are named as in mouse. The read terminates 4 residues before the CDR3 end, so the remaining end is supplied by the germline J gene. This chain links TRBV31 with TRBJ2-5, with D perhaps TRBD2 (6 bases). Germline-derived CDR1 and CDR2 are GKSSPN and SITVG. The CDR3 spans 14 residues. CDR3 bases read: TGTGCCTGGAGTCTAGTCCTGGGGAGGGAC. Translated: CAWSLVLGRD. Given in full, the CDR3 is CAWSLVLGRDTQYF.

About this clone: Here the gene names and germline are mouse. The read terminates 4 residues ahead of where the CDR3 ends, so the germline J gene completes it. The same CDR3 is also encoded by other DNA sequences in this sample. The V and J genes are TRBV13-1 and TRBJ2-1, with 10 bases aligning to TRBD2. The CDR3 spans 15 residues. The ends lost 1 base at V and 3 bases at J; junction bases unmatched: 1. Germline-derived CDR1 and CDR2 are NSHNY and SYGAGN. The CDR3 loop is CASSDPGGAYAEQFF. Partial CDR3 DNA: TGTGCCAGCAGTGATCCTGGGGGGGCCTATGCT.

Details on this clone: Gene names follow the mouse nomenclature. The read ends 4 residues shy of where the CDR3 ends; the end is completed using the germline J gene. The gene calls are TRBV5 and TRBJ2-7; TRBD2 might be the D (6 bases). The germline CDR1 and CDR2 sequences are LGHNA and YNLKQL (reference sequence). The V end was cut by 5 bases, the J end by 3 bases, with 11 bases between. CDR3 length: 13 amino acids. CDR3 bases read: TGTGCCAGCAGCTCCCGACTGGACTAT. It specifies CASSSRLDY. The entire CDR3 protein is CASSSRLDYEQYF.

On this clone: Gene names refer to mouse genes. The sequenced fragment ends 4 residues before the CDR3 boundary, so the rest is inferred from the germline J gene. This sequence joins TRBV13-1 and TRBJ2-7; possible D gene TRBD2, 6 bases. Germline V lookup: CDR1 NSHNY, CDR2 SYGAGN. The V and J ends lost 1 base and 0 bases respectively, with 17 bases between them. This CDR3 comprises 17 residues. The part of the CDR3 DNA that was read is TGTGCCAGCAGTGATCGGGGTGAATGGGGGAGCTCCTAT. Translating gives CASSDRGEWGSSY. The full CDR3 sequence reads CASSDRGEWGSSYEQYF.

Comment on this clone: Gene names and germline refer to mouse. The sequence runs out 4 residues before the end of the CDR3; the remainder is reconstructed from the germline J gene. V gene TRBV13-3 combines with J gene TRBJ1-1; 8 bases match TRBD1. V gave up 5 bases and J gave up 1 base; unmatched junction bases: 1. Germline CDR1 NNHDY, CDR2 SYVADS. The CDR3 has 13 amino acids. The part of the CDR3 DNA that was read is TGTGCCAGCAGGACAGGGGTAAACACA. Translating it yields CASRTGVNT. In full, the CDR3 is CASRTGVNTEVFF.

This clone has a count of ten or more. Genes and germline are mouse. The missing CDR3 end, 3 residues past where the read stops, is filled in from the germline J gene. This rearrangement joins TRBV13-1 to TRBJ1-6; 10 bases map to TRBD1. TRBJ1-6 belongs to the ORF category, with a function that is uncertain. The CDR3 is 14 amino acids. J gave up 5 bases and V 6 bases, and 2 bases lay outside the gene matches. The V gene's germline CDR1 is NSHNY and CDR2 SYGAGN. The part of the CDR3 DNA that was read is TGTGCCAGCAAGACAGGGGGCAATAATTCGCCC. Residues: CASKTGGNNSP. The whole CDR3 reads CASKTGGNNSPLYF.

For this clone: Each gene name is a mouse one. The CDR3 end lies 4 residues beyond the end of the read and is filled in from the germline J gene. The chain recombines TRBV1 with TRBJ2-1; 12 bases align to TRBD1. Germline lookup yields CDR1 NSQYPW and CDR2 LRSPGD (reference sequence). V trimming: 5 bases; J trimming: 6 bases; junction bases outside the gene matches: 5. This CDR3 is built from 15 residues. The DNA read from the CDR3 is TGCACCTGCAGTTATCGGGACAGGGGGCTTGCT. This gives the protein CTCSYRDRGLA. The full CDR3 protein is CTCSYRDRGLAEQFF.

This clone was seen a handful of times. Gene names are mouse gene names. The read ends 4 residues shy of where the CDR3 ends; the end is completed using the germline J gene. The V call is TRBV19, the J call TRBJ2-3; perhaps TRBD1 as D (5 bases). Germline loops: CDR1 FNHDT, CDR2 SITEND (reference sequence). The CDR3 sequence is 16 residues long. V lost 2 bases to trimming and J lost 0 bases, with 13 bases between them. CDR3 DNA (partial): TGTGCCAGCAGTATGCCTGACAGAGGGAGTGCAGAA. Translated: CASSMPDRGSAE. The whole CDR3 region reads CASSMPDRGSAETLYF.

Ten or more counts support this clone. The gene names given are mouse names. The CDR3 end lies 4 residues beyond the end of the read and is filled in from the germline J gene. The same CDR3 can be traced to other DNA sequences in this sample. This chain joins TRBV19 and TRBJ1-2, with D unresolved. The ends were cut back, 2 bases at V and 2 bases at J, with 4 bases in the middle. The CDR3 has 12 amino acids. Germline CDR1 and CDR2: FNHDT and SITEND (reference sequence). The CDR3 DNA, read in part, is TGTGCCAGCAGTATTGGGAACTCC. Translation: CASSIGNS. The CDR3 as a whole reads CASSIGNSDYTF.

This clone was counted between two and nine times. Mouse names are used for the genes. The read halts 4 residues ahead of the CDR3 end, with the missing end drawn from the germline J gene. The rearrangement uses TRBV5 and TRBJ2-3, with D unclear. The CDR3 consists of 15 residues. Trimming took 0 bases from V and 0 from J, leaving 7 bases between them. Germline V gives CDR1 LGHNA, CDR2 YNLKQL (reference sequence). The CDR3 DNA, read in part, is TGTGCCAGCAGCCAAGAGTCAGCTAGTGCAGAA. It codes for CASSQESASAE. The CDR3, in full, reads CASSQESASAETLYF.

In this sample, this clone turned up a few times. A much larger clone sits a single nucleotide away, making a read error possible. Mouse gene names apply. Coverage ceases 4 residues before the CDR3 finishes, and the germline J gene fills in the end. Additional DNA sequences in this sample encode the identical CDR3. The chain is built from TRBV13-1 and TRBJ2-2; 7 nucleotides match TRBD2. CDR1 NSHNY and CDR2 SYGAGN come from the germline V gene. V trimming: 2 bases; J trimming: 0 bases; junction bases outside the gene matches: 1. This CDR3 has 15 amino acids. Partial CDR3 DNA: TGTGCCAGCAGTGAGCTGGGGGCAAACACCGGG. Amino acid sequence: CASSELGANTG. The full CDR3 protein is CASSELGANTGQLYF.

This clone was observed a handful of times. Gene names follow the mouse nomenclature. The read halts 4 residues ahead of the CDR3 end, with the missing end drawn from the germline J gene. The chain uses TRBV19 and TRBJ2-1; 10 positions match TRBD2. V was pared by 5 bases and J by 6 bases, with 5 bases of the junction left unmatched. Germline CDR1 is FNHDT and CDR2 is SITEND (reference sequence). The CDR3 sequence is 14 residues long. CDR3 DNA, as far as it was read: TGTGCCAGCAGCTTCTGGGGGGGCGGTGCT. Translating gives CASSFWGGGA. The full CDR3 protein reads CASSFWGGGAEQFF.

This clone showed up just a few times. Genes here carry mouse names. The CDR3 is cut off 4 residues early in the read; its end comes from the germline J gene. V gene TRBV19 combines with J gene TRBJ2-2, with D possibly matching TRBD1 (5 bases). V was cut by 4 bases and J by 0 bases, with 13 bases left in between. The CDR3 is made up of 16 amino acids. CDR1 FNHDT and CDR2 SITEND come from the germline V gene (reference sequence). The CDR3 sequence is CASSPPSGSNTGQLYF. The sequenced CDR3 bases are TGTGCCAGCAGTCCCCCCTCAGGGTCAAACACCGGG. The variable domain in full, completed from reference TRBV19 and TRBJ2-2, reads GGIITQTPKFLIGQEGQKLTLKCQQNFNHDTMYWYRQDSGKGLRLIYYSITENDLQKGDLSEGYDASREKKSSFSLTVTSAQKNEMAVFLCASSPPSGSNTGQLYFGEGSKLTVL.

About this clone: The gene names given are mouse names. The sequenced fragment ends 4 residues before the CDR3 boundary, so the rest is inferred from the germline J gene. V and J are TRBV1 and TRBJ2-5; tentative D call: TRBD1 (6 bases). CDR3 length: 14 residues. Looked up from germline, CDR1 is NSQYPW and CDR2 is LRSPGD (reference sequence). CDR3 bases read: TGCACCTGCAGTGCAGATAACAGGGAAGAC. It translates to CTCSADNRED. Given in full, the CDR3 is CTCSADNREDTQYF.

On this clone itself: This may be a read error, as it is one base from a much larger clone. Gene names refer to mouse genes. The read finishes 4 residues shy of the CDR3 end, and the germline J gene is used to complete it. This CDR3 is also generated by other DNA sequences in the sample. The V gene is TRBV13-1, the J gene TRBJ2-3, with 7 bases identical to TRBD1. CDR1 is NSHNY, CDR2 SYGAGN, per germline. This CDR3 has 13 residues. Trimming cost V 7 bases and J 0 bases; bases outside gene matches: 2. The CDR3 sequence is CASRDRSAETLYF. Partial CDR3 DNA: TGTGCCAGCCGGGACAGAAGTGCAGAA.

This clone was observed a few times. Each gene name is a mouse one. The read stops 4 residues short of the end of the CDR3; the missing end is completed from the germline J gene. The chain is built from TRBV13-3 and TRBJ2-5, with a weak D call TRBD2 (5 bases). Deletions cut 0 bases from V and 3 bases from J, with 8 bases between. Germline V gene data show CDR1 as NNHDY and CDR2 as SYVADS. This CDR3 is 14 amino acids long. The CDR3 here is CASSDASGQDTQYF. The DNA read from the CDR3 is TGTGCCAGCAGTGATGCATCTGGGCAAGAC.

Of note for this clone: Each gene name is a mouse one. Sequencing ends 4 residues short of the CDR3 end; the germline J gene provides the rest. The chain joins TRBV13-3 to TRBJ2-3; TRBD2 aligns across 11 bases. Germline values: CDR1 NNHDY, CDR2 SYVADS. The CDR3 consists of 14 residues. The CDR3 loop reads CASSGTGGRETLYF. The CDR3 bases that were read are TGTGCCAGCAGTGGGACTGGGGGGAGAGAA.

This clone was observed a few times. Germline and genes: mouse. The CDR3 is cut off 4 residues early in the read; its end comes from the germline J gene. The chain combines TRBV13-3 with TRBJ2-5, with 10 bases matching TRBD1. CDR1 is NNHDY and CDR2 is SYVADS in the germline V gene. The CDR3 extends over 13 amino acids. CDR3 DNA, as far as it was read: TGTGCCAGCAGTGAGGGACAGGGGGAC. Encoded protein: CASSEGQGD. From start to end, the CDR3 is CASSEGQGDTQYF.

In its sample, this clone was seen a few times. Gene names and germline refer to mouse. The read terminates 4 residues before the CDR3 end, so the remaining end is supplied by the germline J gene. V and J are TRBV31 and TRBJ2-7; possibly TRBD2 for D (5 bases). CDR1 and CDR2 (germline): GKSSPN, SITVG. CDR3 size: 10 residues. The CDR3 sequence is CAWRLDEQYF. The CDR3 bases that were read are TGTGCCTGGAGACTGGAT.

A few counts support this clone. Germline and genes here are mouse. The sequence runs out 4 residues before the end of the CDR3; the remainder is reconstructed from the germline J gene. Other DNA sequences in the sample encode the same CDR3. The chain has TRBV13-1 and TRBJ2-7; the D gene is possibly TRBD1 (6 bases). Between the trimmed V and J ends, which lost 3 bases and 0 bases, there was a span of 10 bases. This CDR3 has 14 amino acids. The germline V gene encodes CDR1 NSHNY and CDR2 SYGAGN. CDR3 DNA (partial): TGTGCCAGCAGTGTCGGACAGAGCTCCTAT. This codes for CASSVGQSSY. The whole CDR3 sequence reads CASSVGQSSYEQYF.

There are a few counts of this clone. Mouse germline and gene names are used. The read ends 4 residues before the CDR3 terminus; that terminus is restored from the germline J gene. This sequence joins TRBV3 and TRBJ2-5; 10 nucleotides align to TRBD1. CDR1 is SNHLY and CDR2 is FYNGKV in the germline V gene (reference sequence). This CDR3 region has 14 residues. Here the CDR3 reads CASSPGQGRDTQYF. The covered CDR3 bases are TGTGCCAGCAGCCCGGGACAGGGGAGGGAC.

To note about this clone: Genes here carry mouse names. From the germline J gene comes the end of the CDR3, since the read stops 4 residues before it. This chain joins TRBV13-3 and TRBJ2-5, with 8 bases that match TRBD1. Germline V gene lookup returns CDR1 NNHDY and CDR2 SYVADS. The CDR3 is made up of 13 amino acids. Incomplete CDR3 DNA: TGTGCCAGCAGCAATGGGACAGGAGAC. Residues: CASSNGTGD. The whole CDR3 is CASSNGTGDTQYF.

Worth noting for this clone: Genes here carry mouse names. With the read ending 4 residues before the CDR3 end, the germline J gene is used to fill in that end. The J gene is TRBJ2-7, the V gene TRBV14; D ambiguous. The CDR3 has 12 amino acids. The germline V gene encodes CDR1 SGHDT and CDR2 FRDEAV. The CDR3 loop is CASSPQSYEQYF. The CDR3 DNA, read in part, is TGTGCCAGCAGCCCACAATCTTAT.

This clone was seen a handful of times. Gene and germline names: mouse. At the DNA level, this CDR3 is encoded by other sequences in the same sample as well. The CDR3 sequence is CAWSLVGSDYTF. CDR3 DNA (partial): TGTGCCTGGAGTCTAGTAGGGTCC. This sequence joins TRBV31 and TRBJ1-2; D remains ambiguous. Sequencing ends 4 residues short of the CDR3 end; the germline J gene provides the rest. Germline V gene data show CDR1 as GKSSPN and CDR2 as SITVG. The CDR3 contains 12 residues.

With respect to this clone: Each gene name is a mouse one. Coverage ceases 4 residues before the CDR3 finishes, and the germline J gene fills in the end. The chain uses TRBV13-1 and TRBJ2-2; the match to TRBD2 covers 7 bases. This CDR3 is built from 16 residues. Germline lookup yields CDR1 NSHNY and CDR2 SYGAGN. J gave up 3 bases and V 0 bases, and 5 bases lay outside the gene matches. CDR3 sequence reads: CASSDATGAYTGQLYF. The DNA read from the CDR3 is TGTGCCAGCAGTGATGCCACTGGGGCCTACACCGGG.

This clone was detected many times. The gene names given are mouse names. Other DNA sequences from this sample encode an identical CDR3 as well. The CDR3 reads CASSRDRGNTGQLYF. CDR3 DNA (partial): TGTGCTAGCAGTAGAGACAGGGGGAACACCGGG. The chain carries TRBV17 and TRBJ2-2, with TRBD1 matching over 7 bases. From the germline J gene comes the end of the CDR3, since the read stops 4 residues before it. V trimming: 0 bases; J trimming: 2 bases; junction bases outside the gene matches: 0. The CDR3 totals 15 residues. Germline CDR1 reads MNHDT; CDR2 reads YYDKIL.

A few counts support this clone. All gene names here are mouse names. The CDR3 end falls 4 residues outside the read, so it is completed with the germline J gene. Distinct nucleotide sequences in the sample also encode this CDR3. This chain uses TRBV1 with TRBJ2-7, with D perhaps TRBD1 (5 bases). Germline loops: CDR1 NSQYPW, CDR2 LRSPGD (reference sequence). V lost 1 base, J lost 0 bases, and 7 bases lay in between. The CDR3 totals 14 residues. The CDR3: CTCSAAGSSYEQYF. The DNA read from the CDR3 is TGCACCTGCAGTGCAGCAGGGAGCTCCTAT.

This clone has a handful of counts. Any gene name here is a mouse gene name. This CDR3 is also generated by other DNA sequences in the sample. The CDR3 bases that were read are TGTGCCAGCAGTCTGGGACAGGCAAACACCGGG. The encoded protein is CASSLGQANTG. The CDR3 in full is CASSLGQANTGQLYF. The rearrangement links TRBV13-1 to TRBJ2-2; 8 bases map to TRBD1. The DNA ends 4 residues before the CDR3 does, and the rest of the CDR3 is filled in from the germline J gene. Germline CDR1 reads NSHNY; CDR2 reads SYGAGN. The CDR3 has 15 residues. V shed 4 bases and J 0 bases; nucleotides not matched to a gene: 2.

About this clone itself: Genes here carry mouse names. The read terminates 4 residues ahead of where the CDR3 ends, so the germline J gene completes it. The chain combines TRBV5 with TRBJ2-5; 8 positions agree with TRBD2. The CDR3 is 14 amino acids. Germline loops: CDR1 LGHNA, CDR2 YNLKQL (reference sequence). The CDR3 loop is CASSSWGEEDTQYF. The covered CDR3 bases are TGTGCCAGCAGCTCCTGGGGGGAGGAGGAC.